Listed below are T cell receptor beta chains from one sample, sequenced in a study of glioma-infiltrating T cells. Each CDR3 protein gets one entry after TCRdb re-called the multiplex PCR reads with MiXCR. The top ten hold about 12% of the sample, which has roughly 350,000 distinct CDR3 sequences, 41% seen once. Specimen: glioma tissue, nonneoplastic brain tissue, or PBMCs (not recorded which). The receptors shown here come from a human donor with low-grade glioma or glioblastoma, undergoing nonglioma brain surgery, or in good health (not recorded which). The CDR3 runs from the conserved cysteine through the conserved F or W. D genes are given only for firm matches. Not all rows give a size; the values are once, few, many and, for expanded clones, a class.

. TRBJ1-1 13 TRBV4-3 few TGCGCCAGCAGCCAAGGTAACCGCGCTGAAGCTTTCTTT CASSQGNRAEAFF
. TRBJ2-1 13 TRBV6-2/TRBV6-3 . TGTGCCAGCGCCTTGTTAGATTGGAATGAGCAGTTCTTC CASALLDWNEQFF
. TRBJ2-2 16 TRBV24-1 . TGTGCCACCAGTGATAAAGCCTACAGTCATTCCGGGGAGCTGTTTTTT CATSDKAYSHSGELFF
. TRBJ2-7 16 TRBV7-2 few TGTGCCAGCAGCTTATTCGGGTCCGGGACCTCCTACGAGCAGTACTTC CASSLFGSGTSYEQYF
. TRBJ1-5 14 TRBV24-1 . TGTGCCACCAGTGATTTGGACACCAATCAGCCCCAGCATTTT CATSDLDTNQPQHF
. TRBJ2-5 14 TRBV6-1 . TGTGCCAGCGTATGGAATCAGCGAAAGGAGGCCCAGTACTTC CASVWNQRKEAQYF
. TRBJ1-5 20 TRBV6-5 . TGTGCCAGCAGTTACTCGAGTACCCCACGGGGCAACAAAGGCAATCAGCCCCAGCATTTT CASSYSSTPRGNKGNQPQHF
TRBD2 TRBJ2-7 19 TRBV20-1 many TGCAGTGCTAGAGACCGGACTAGCGGGAGGGCCTACCTCACCTACGAGCAGTACTTC CSARDRTSGRAYLTYEQYF
TRBD2 TRBJ2-7 15 TRBV27 . TGTGCCAGCAGCCCATCGACTAGCGGGCTTGGCGAGCAGTACTTC CASSPSTSGLGEQYF
. TRBJ1-2 13 TRBV14 few TGTGCCAGCAGCCATATGACAGAGTATGGCTACACCTTC CASSHMTEYGYTF
. TRBJ2-7 14 TRBV20-1 few TGCAGTGTTGCGCAGGGATTCCGGTCCTACGAGCAGTACTTC CSVAQGFRSYEQYF
. TRBJ1-1 14 TRBV18 . TGTGCCAGCTCACCAGGGATTGCGGGGACTGAAGCTTTCTTT CASSPGIAGTEAFF
. TRBJ2-1 16 TRBV24-1 . TGTGCCACCAATGATTTGAGACGGGGGGACAACAATGAGCAGTTCTTC CATNDLRRGDNNEQFF
. TRBJ1-5 13 TRBV20-1 many TGCAGTGCTAGAGTGGGTTTGGATCAGCCCCAGCATTTT CSARVGLDQPQHF
. TRBJ1-2 15 TRBV4-2 . TGTGCCAGCAGCCAACGGGACAAGCTAGGTGATGGCTACACCTTC CASSQRDKLGDGYTF
TRBD1 TRBJ1-1 16 TRBV28 . TGTGCCAGCAGTAGCCACAGGGGGCTGTACACTAGGGAAGCTTTCTTT CASSSHRGLYTREAFF